In this sample, the clone carrying this TCR beta chain turned up a few times. There were at least 5 micrograms of total RNA extracted from every sample. CDR3 length: 15 residues. Germline values: CDR1 DFQATT, CDR2 SNEGSKA (reference sequence). Trimming removed 6 bases from V and 1 base from J; junction bases left unmatched: 9. This specimen comes from a study of blood T cells in healthy people across ages. The authors ran a second PCR of about 6 to 12 cycles using a sample-barcoded 5' primer and a J-beta primer mix. TCRdb recomputed calls from the 5' RACE reads with MiXCR, one row per CDR3 protein. The table records some 760,000 distinct CDR3 sequences, 20% to 25% of them present only once. The same data also contributed to another study, on T cells of mothers and their children. This second study says: Persistent microchimeric T cell clones were sought, and none were detected.

This chain joins TRBV20-1 and TRBJ2-3; TRBD2 matches at 8 bases. The source material was blood. This receptor was taken from a boy between 10 and 17 years old in good health. In nucleotides, the CDR3 is TGCAGTGCCCCGTCTAGCGGGTTGGGCACAGATACGCAGTATTTT. This codes for CSAPSSGLGTDTQYF.